This T cell receptor (beta chain) was retrieved from a study of neoadjuvant anti-PD-1 for oral cavity cancer. General study results and limits: Each response group had just three patients in TCR analyses.

In regard to this clone: Its antigen is unidentified.

The V segment lost 3 bases and the J segment 3 bases; nucleotides outside the gene matches: 2. CDR1 is SGHRS and CDR2 is YFSETQ in the germline V gene. This CDR3 has 13 residues. Only in-frame clones appear in the TCRdb table, and some are missing; sequencing was by immunoSEQ multiplex PCR. The table includes about 5,000 clones, around half detected once. Time point denoted: after neoadjuvant nivolumab, at surgical resection. The sample here was tumor tissue, taken after nivolumab (anti-PD-1) treatment. This sequence joins TRBV5-1 and TRBJ1-2, with TRBD1 identical over 7 bases. The TCR comes from a person aged 35 to 85 with oral cavity squamous cell carcinoma. The CDR3 is CASSSDRDYGYTF. The CDR3 DNA reads TGCGCCAGCAGCTCAGACAGGGACTATGGCTACACCTTC.